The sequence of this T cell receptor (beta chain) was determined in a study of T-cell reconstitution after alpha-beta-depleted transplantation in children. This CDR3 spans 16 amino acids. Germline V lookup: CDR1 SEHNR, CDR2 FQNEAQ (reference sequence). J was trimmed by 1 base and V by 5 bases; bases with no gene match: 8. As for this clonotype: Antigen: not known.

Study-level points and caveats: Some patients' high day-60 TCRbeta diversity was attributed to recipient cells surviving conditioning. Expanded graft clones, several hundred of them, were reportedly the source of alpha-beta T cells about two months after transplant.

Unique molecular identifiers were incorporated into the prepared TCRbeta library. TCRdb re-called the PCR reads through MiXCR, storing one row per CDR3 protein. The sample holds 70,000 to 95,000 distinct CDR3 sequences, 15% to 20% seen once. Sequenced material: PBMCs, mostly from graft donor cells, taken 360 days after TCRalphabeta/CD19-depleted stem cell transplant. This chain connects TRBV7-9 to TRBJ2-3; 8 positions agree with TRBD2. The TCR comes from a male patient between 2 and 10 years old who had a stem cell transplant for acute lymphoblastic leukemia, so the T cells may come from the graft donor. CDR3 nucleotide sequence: TGTGCCAGCAGCCCAACCGGGACTAGTGGCACAGATACGCAGTATTTT. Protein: CASSPTGTSGTDTQYF.